The present T cell receptor beta chain was sequenced within a study of T cells after posttransplantation cyclophosphamide. Assay: immunoSEQ multiplex PCR; the TCRdb copy retains only in-frame clones and omits some. This sample has approximately 52,000 clones; about 86% occur once, and the top ten carry roughly 2.8%. Findings of the study overall: Recipient CMV seropositivity and CMV reactivation strongly tracked TRB clonality.

This clone was detected once. Its antigen is as yet unknown. Germline V gene lookup returns CDR1 SGHTA and CDR2 FQGNSA. This CDR3 is built from 15 residues. V lost 4 bases, J lost 3 bases, and 14 bases lay in between. This chain links TRBV7-2 with TRBJ2-3; tentative D call: TRBD1 (6 bases). The clonotype comes from a man aged 25-45 years with a blood cancer, CMV-positive, and with a related stem cell donor. Sequenced input: PBMCs. The CDR3 DNA follows: TGTGCCAGCAGCTCCACCAGGGGCTGGACAGATACGCAGTATTTT. It encodes CASSSTRGWTDTQYF.